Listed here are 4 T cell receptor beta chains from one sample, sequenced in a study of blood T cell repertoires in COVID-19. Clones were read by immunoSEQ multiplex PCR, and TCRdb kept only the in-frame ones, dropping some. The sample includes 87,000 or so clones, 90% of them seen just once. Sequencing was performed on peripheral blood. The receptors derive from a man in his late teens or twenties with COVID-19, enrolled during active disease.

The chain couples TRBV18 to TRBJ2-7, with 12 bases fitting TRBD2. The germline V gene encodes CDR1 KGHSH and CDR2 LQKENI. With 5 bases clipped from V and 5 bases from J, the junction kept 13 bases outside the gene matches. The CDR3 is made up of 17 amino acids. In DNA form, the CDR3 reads TGTGCCAGCTCAAAGTCCCCGACTAGCGGGAGTGCCCACGAGCAGTACTTC. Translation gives CASSKSPTSGSAHEQYF. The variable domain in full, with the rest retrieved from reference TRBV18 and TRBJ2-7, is NAGVMQNPRHLVRRRGQEARLRCSPMKGHSHVYWYRQLPEEGLKFMVYLQKENIIDESGMPKERFSAEFPKEGPSILRIQQVVRGDSAAYFCASSKSPTSGSAHEQYFGPGTRLTVT.

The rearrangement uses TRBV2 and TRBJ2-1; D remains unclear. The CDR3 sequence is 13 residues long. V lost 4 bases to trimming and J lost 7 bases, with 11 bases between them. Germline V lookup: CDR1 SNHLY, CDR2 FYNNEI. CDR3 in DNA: TGTGCCAGCAGTGTTCTAACCTGGAATGAGCAGTTCTTC. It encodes CASSVLTWNEQFF.

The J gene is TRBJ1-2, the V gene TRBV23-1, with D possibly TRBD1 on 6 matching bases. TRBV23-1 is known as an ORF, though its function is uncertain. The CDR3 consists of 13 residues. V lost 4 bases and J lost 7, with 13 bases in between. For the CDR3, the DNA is TGCGCCAGCAGTCTTACAGGGAGGGGTGGCTACACCTTC. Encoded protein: CASSLTGRGGYTF.

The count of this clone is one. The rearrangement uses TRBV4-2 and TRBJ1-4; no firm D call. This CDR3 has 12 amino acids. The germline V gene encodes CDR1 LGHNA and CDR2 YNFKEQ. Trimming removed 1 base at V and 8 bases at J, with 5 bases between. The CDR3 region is CASSQAFEKLFF. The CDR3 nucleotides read TGTGCCAGCAGCCAAGCTTTCGAAAAACTGTTTTTT.